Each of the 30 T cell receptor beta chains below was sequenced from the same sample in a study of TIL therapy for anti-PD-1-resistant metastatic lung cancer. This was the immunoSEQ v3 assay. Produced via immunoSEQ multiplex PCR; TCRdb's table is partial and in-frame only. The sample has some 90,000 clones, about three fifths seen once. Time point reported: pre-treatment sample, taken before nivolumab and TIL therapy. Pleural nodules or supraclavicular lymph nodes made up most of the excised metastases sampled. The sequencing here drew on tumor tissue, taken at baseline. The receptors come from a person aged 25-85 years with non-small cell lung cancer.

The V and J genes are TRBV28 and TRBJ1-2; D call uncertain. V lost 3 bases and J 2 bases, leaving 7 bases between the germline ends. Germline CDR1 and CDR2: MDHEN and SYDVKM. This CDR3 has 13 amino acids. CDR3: CASSFSGNYGYTF. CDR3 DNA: TGTGCCAGCAGTTTTTCCGGGAACTATGGCTACACCTTC.

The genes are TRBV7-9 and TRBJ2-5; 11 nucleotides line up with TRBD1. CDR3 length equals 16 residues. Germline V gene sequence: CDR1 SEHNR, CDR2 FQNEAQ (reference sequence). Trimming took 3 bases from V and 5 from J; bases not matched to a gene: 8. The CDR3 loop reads CASSFPGTGGLETQYF. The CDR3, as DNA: TGTGCCAGCAGCTTTCCCGGGACAGGGGGGTTGGAGACCCAGTACTTC. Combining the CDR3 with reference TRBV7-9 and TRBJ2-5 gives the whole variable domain DTGVSQNPRHKITKRGQNVTFRCDPISEHNRLYWYRQTLGQGPEFLTYFQNEAQLEKSRLLSDRFSAERPKGSFSTLEIQRTEQGDSAMYLCASSFPGTGGLETQYFGPGTRLLVL.

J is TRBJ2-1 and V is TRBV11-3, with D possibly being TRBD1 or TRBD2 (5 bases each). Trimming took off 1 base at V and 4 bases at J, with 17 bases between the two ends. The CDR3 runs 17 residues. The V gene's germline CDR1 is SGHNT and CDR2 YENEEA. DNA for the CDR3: TGTGCCAGCAGCTTAGGCAGGGACCGACTCGAATACAATGAGCAGTTCTTC. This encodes CASSLGRDRLEYNEQFF.

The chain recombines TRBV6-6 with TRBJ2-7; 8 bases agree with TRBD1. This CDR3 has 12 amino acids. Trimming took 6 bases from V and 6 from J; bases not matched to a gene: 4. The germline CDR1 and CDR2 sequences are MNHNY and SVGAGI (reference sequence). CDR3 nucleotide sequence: TGTGCCAGCAGACAGGACAGGGCCGAGCAGTACTTC. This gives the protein CASRQDRAEQYF.

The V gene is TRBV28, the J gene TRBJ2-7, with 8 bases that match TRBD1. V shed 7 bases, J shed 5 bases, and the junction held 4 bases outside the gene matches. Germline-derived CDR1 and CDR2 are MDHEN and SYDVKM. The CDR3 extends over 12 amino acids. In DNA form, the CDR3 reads TGTGCCAGCACTGGACAGGGCAACGAGCAGTACTTC. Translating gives CASTGQGNEQYF.

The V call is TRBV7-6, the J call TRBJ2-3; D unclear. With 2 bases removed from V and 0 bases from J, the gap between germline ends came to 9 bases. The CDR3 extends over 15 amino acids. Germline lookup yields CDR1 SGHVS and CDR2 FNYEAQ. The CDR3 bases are TGTGCCAGCAGCTTAACCCCGCTAAGCACAGATACGCAGTATTTT. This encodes CASSLTPLSTDTQYF.

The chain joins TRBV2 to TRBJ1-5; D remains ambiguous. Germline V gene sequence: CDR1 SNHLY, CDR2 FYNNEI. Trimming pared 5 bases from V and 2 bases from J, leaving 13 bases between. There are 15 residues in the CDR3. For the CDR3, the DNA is TGTGCCAGCAGTCCCGAGACGGGAGGCAATCAGCCCCAGCATTTT. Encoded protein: CASSPETGGNQPQHF.

The CDR3 DNA reads as TGTGCCAGCAGCTTTGGGACATTTCCCTACGAGCAGTACTTC. This codes for CASSFGTFPYEQYF. V usage is TRBV5-6 and J usage is TRBJ2-7; D is possibly TRBD1 (6 bases). The CDR3 loop spans 14 amino acids. The V gene lost 2 bases and the J gene lost 2 bases, with 11 bases spanning the gap. Germline-derived CDR1 and CDR2 are SGHDT and YYEEEE.

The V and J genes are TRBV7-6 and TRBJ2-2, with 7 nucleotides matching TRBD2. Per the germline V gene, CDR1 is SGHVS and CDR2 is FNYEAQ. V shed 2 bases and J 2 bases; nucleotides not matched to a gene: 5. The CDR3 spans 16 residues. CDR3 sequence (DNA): TGTGCCAGCAGCTTAAGGTCTAGCGGCAACACCGGGGAGCTGTTTTTT. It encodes CASSLRSSGNTGELFF.

DNA of the CDR3: TGTGCCAGCAGCTTAGTCGGCGGGTCGAAAAAGACCCAGTACTTC. Its protein product is CASSLVGGSKKTQYF. The chain joins TRBV11-1 to TRBJ2-5; TRBD2 might be the D (5 bases). V lost 1 base to trimming and J lost 6 bases, with 15 bases between them. Germline V gene data show CDR1 as SGHAT and CDR2 as FQDESV (reference sequence). There are 15 residues in the CDR3.

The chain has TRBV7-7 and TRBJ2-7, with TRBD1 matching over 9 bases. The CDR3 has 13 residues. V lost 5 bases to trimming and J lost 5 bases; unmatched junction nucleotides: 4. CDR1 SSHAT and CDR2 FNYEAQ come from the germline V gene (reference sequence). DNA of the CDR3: TGTGCCAGCAGCCCTGGACAGGGGAACGAGCAGTACTTC. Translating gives CASSPGQGNEQYF.

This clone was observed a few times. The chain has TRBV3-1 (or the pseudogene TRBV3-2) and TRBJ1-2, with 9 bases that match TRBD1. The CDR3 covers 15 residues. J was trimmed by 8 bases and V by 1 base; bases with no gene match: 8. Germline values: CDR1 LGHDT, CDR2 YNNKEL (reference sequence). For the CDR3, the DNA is TGTGCCAGCAGCCAAGTTCCGGGACAGGGAACCGGCTACACCTTC. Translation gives CASSQVPGQGTGYTF.

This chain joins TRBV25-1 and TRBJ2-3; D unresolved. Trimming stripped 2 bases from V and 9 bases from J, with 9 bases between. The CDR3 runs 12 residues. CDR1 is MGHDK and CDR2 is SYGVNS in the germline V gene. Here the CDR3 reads CASSEGVRTQYF. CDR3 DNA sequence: TGTGCCAGCAGTGAAGGGGTCCGAACGCAGTATTTT.

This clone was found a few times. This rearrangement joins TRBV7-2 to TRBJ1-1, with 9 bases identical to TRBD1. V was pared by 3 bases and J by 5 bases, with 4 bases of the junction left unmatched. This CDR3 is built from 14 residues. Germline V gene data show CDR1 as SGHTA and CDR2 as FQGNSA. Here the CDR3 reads CASSFRDRVTEAFF. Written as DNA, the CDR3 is TGTGCCAGCAGCTTCCGGGACAGGGTGACTGAAGCTTTCTTT.

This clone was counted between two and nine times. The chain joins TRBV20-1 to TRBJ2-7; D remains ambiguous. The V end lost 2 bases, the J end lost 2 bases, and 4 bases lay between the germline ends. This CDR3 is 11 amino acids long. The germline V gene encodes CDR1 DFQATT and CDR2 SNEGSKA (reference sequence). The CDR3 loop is CSARQAYEQYF. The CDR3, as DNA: TGCAGTGCTAGACAGGCCTACGAGCAGTACTTC.

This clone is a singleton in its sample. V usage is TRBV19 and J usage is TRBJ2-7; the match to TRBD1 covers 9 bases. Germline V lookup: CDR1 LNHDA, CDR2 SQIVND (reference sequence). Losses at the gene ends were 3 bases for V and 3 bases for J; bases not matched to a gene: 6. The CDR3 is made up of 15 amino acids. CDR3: CASSMDRGLGYEQYF. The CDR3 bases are TGTGCCAGTAGTATGGACAGGGGATTGGGCTACGAGCAGTACTTC.

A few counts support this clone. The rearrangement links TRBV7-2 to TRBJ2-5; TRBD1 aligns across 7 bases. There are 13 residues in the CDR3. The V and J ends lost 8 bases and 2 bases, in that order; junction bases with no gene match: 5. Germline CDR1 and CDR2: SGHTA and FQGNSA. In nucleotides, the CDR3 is TGTGCCAGCGCACAGGGGTGGCAAGAGACCCAGTACTTC. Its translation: CASAQGWQETQYF.

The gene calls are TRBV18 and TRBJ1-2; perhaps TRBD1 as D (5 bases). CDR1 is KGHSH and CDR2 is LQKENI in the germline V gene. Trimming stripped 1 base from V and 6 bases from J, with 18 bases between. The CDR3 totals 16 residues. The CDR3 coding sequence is TGTGCCAGCTCACCACGAAATCCAGGGTTAATGGATGGCTACACCTTC. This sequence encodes CASSPRNPGLMDGYTF.

This CDR3 is CASSPPSRWLPAFF. CDR3 nucleotide sequence: TGTGCCAGCAGCCCTCCGTCGCGGTGGCTTCCAGCTTTCTTT. This rearrangement joins TRBV3-1 (or the pseudogene TRBV3-2) to TRBJ1-1; unclear D gene. Germline assignment: CDR1 LGHDT and CDR2 YNNKEL (reference sequence). V gave up 4 bases and J gave up 10 bases, with 19 bases separating them. The CDR3 extends over 14 amino acids.

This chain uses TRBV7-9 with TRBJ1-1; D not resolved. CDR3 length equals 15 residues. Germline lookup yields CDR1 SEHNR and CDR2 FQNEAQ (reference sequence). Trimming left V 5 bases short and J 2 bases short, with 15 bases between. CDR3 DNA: TGTGCCAGCAGCCCCTATATCGGGAGCAACACTGAAGCTTTCTTT. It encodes CASSPYIGSNTEAFF.

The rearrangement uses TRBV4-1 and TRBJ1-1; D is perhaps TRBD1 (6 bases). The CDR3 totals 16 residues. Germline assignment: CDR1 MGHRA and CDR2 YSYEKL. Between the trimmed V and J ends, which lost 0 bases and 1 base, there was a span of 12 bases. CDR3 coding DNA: TGCGCCAGCAGCCAAGAAAGCAGGGGTACGAACACTGAAGCTTTCTTT. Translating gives CASSQESRGTNTEAFF.

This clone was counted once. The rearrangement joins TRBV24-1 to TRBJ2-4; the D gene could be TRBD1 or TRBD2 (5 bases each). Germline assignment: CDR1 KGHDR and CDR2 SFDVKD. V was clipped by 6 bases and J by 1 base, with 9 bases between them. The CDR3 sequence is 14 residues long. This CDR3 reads CATSSRGAKNIQYF. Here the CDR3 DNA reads TGTGCCACCAGTAGCCGGGGCGCCAAAAACATTCAGTACTTC.

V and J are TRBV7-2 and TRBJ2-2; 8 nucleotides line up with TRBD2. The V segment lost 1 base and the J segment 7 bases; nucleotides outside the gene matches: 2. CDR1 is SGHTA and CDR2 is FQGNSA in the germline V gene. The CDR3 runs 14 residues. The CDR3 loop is CASSLELAVGELFF. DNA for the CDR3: TGTGCCAGCAGCTTAGAACTAGCGGTCGGGGAGCTGTTTTTT.

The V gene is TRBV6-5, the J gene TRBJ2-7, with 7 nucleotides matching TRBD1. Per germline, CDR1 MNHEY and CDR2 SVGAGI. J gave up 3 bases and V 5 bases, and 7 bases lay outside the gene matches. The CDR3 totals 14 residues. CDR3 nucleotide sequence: TGTGCCAGCAGTAACCGGGACAGAATCTACGAGCAGTACTTC. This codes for CASSNRDRIYEQYF.

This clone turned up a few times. CDR3: CSGEVGAGNTIYF. As DNA, the CDR3 is TGCAGCGGAGAAGTTGGTGCAGGAAACACCATATATTTT. This chain uses TRBV29-1 with TRBJ1-3; D call uncertain. Trimming removed 7 bases at V and 4 bases at J, with 14 bases between. Germline-derived CDR1 and CDR2 are SQVTM and ANQGSEA. The CDR3 sequence is 13 residues long.

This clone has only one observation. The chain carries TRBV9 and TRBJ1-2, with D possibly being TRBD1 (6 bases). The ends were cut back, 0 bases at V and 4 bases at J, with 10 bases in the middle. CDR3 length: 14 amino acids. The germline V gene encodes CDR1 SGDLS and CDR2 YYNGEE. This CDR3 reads CASSVGRGGYGYTF. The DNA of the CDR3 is TGTGCCAGCAGCGTAGGGAGAGGGGGCTATGGCTACACCTTC.

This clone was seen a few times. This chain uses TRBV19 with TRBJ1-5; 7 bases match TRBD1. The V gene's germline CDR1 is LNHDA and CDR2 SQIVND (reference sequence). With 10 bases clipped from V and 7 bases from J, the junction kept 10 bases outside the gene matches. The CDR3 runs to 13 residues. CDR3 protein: CANRQGLGQPQHF. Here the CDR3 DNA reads TGTGCCAACCGACAGGGTTTGGGGCAGCCCCAGCATTTT.

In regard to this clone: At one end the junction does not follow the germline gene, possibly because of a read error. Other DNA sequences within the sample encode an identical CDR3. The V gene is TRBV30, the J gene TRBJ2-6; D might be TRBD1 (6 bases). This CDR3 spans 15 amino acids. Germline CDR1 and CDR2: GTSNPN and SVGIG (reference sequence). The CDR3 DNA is TGTGCCTGGAGTGTAGGGGGACCTGGGGCCAACGTCCTGACTTTT. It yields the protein CAWSVGGPGANVLTF.

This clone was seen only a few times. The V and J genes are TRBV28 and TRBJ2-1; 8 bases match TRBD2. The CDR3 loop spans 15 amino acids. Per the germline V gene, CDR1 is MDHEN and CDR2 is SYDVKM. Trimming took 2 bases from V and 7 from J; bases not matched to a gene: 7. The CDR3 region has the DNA TGTGCCAGCAGTTTACCGGGGGGGATTACAAATGAGCAGTTCTTC. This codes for CASSLPGGITNEQFF. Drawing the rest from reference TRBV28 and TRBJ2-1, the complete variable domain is DVKVTQSSRYLVKRTGEKVFLECVQDMDHENMFWYRQDPGLGLRLIYFSYDVKMKEKGDIPEGYSVSREKKERFSLILESASTNQTSMYLCASSLPGGITNEQFFGPGTRLTVL.

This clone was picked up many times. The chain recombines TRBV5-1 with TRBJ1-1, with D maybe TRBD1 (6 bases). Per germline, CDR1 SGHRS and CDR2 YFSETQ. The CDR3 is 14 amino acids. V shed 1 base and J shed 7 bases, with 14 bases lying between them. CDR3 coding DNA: TGCGCCAGCAGCTTGAATTTGGGAGGGGGTGAAGCTTTCTTT. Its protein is CASSLNLGGGEAFF.